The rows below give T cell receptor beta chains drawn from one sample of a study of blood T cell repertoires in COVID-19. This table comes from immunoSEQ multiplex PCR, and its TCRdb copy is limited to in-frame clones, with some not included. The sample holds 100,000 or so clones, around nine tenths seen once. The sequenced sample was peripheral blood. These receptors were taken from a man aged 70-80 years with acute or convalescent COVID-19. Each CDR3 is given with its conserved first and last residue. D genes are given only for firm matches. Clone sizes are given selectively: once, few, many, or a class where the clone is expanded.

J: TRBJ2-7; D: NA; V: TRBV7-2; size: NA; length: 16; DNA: TGTGCCAGCAGCCAAGGGGCATCAGGAGGGATCTACGAGCAGTACTTC; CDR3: CASSQGASGGIYEQYF
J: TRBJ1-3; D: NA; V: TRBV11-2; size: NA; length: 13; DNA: TGTGCCAGCAGCTTAAGCATCGAAAACACCATATATTTT; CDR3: CASSLSIENTIYF
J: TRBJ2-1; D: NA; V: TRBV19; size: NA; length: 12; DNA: TGTGCCAAGATACAGGGGAGGCATGAGCAGTTCTTC; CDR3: CAKIQGRHEQFF
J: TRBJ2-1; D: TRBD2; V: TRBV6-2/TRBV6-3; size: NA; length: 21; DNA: TGTGCCAGCAGTTACCGGAACAGGGGGACTAGCGGGAGAAAGGTTTCCTTTGAGCAGTTCTTC; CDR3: CASSYRNRGTSGRKVSFEQFF
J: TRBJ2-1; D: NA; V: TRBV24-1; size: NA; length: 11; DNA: TGTGCCACGGGCAAGATGAATGAGCAGTTCTTC; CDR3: CATGKMNEQFF
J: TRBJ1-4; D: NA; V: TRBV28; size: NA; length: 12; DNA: TGTGCCGGGGGCAGGGTCAATGAAAAACTGTTTTTT; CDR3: CAGGRVNEKLFF
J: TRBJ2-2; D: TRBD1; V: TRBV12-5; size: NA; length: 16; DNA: TGTGCTAGTGGTTTGATAGACAGGGTCAGCACCGGGGAGCTGTTTTTT; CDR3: CASGLIDRVSTGELFF
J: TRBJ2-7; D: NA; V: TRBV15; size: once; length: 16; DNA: TGTGCCACCAGCAGCACAACAGGTGTTAGCTCCTACGAGCAGTACTTC; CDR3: CATSSTTGVSSYEQYF
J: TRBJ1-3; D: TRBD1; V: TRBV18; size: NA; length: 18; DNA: TGTGCCAGCTCACTGATACCCACAGGGGGAGACTCTGGAAACACCATATATTTT; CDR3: CASSLIPTGGDSGNTIYF
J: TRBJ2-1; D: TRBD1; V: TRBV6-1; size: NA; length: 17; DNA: TGTGCCAGCAGTGAATTCTTAAGGGACAGGGAATACAATGAGCAGTTCTTC; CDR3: CASSEFLRDREYNEQFF
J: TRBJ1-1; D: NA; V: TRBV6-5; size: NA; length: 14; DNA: TGTGCCAGCAGTTACAGCCCGGGGAACACTGAAGCTTTCTTT; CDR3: CASSYSPGNTEAFF
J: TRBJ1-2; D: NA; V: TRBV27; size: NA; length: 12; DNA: TGTGCCAGCAGTTTGTGGGGGGATGGCTACACCTTC; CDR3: CASSLWGDGYTF
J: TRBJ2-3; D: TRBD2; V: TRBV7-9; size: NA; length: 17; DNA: TGTGCCAGCAGTCCGGGACTAGCGGGAGTAGGCACAGATACGCAGTATTTT; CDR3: CASSPGLAGVGTDTQYF
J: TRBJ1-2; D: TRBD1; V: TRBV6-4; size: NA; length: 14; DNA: TGTGCCAGCAGGACCCCAGGGGGGTCGAATGGCTACACCTTC; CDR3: CASRTPGGSNGYTF
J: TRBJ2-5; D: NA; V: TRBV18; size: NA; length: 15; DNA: TGTGCCAGCTCACCCAGTTTGGGGGGGGCCAAGACCCAGTACTTC; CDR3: CASSPSLGGAKTQYF
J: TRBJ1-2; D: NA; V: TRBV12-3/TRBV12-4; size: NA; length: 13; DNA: TGTGCCAGCAGAGAAGACCCGGGGAGGGGCTACACCTTC; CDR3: CASREDPGRGYTF
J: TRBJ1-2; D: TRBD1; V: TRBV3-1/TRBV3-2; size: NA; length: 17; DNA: TGTGCCAGCAGCCGTACAGGGGGCGAGGAAGCTAACTATGGCTACACCTTC; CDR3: CASSRTGGEEANYGYTF
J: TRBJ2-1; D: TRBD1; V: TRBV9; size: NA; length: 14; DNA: TGTGCCAGCAGCGTAGGGACAGGGGTAAATGAGCAGTTCTTC; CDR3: CASSVGTGVNEQFF
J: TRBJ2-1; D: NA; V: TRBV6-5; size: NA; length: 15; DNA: TGTGCCAGCAGTTACATCGGGAGCTCCTACAATGAGCAGTTCTTC; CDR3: CASSYIGSSYNEQFF
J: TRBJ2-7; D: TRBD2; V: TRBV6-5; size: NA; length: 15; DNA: TGTGCCAGCAGACCCGAAAGCGGGGGAGCCTACGAGCAGTACTTC; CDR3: CASRPESGGAYEQYF
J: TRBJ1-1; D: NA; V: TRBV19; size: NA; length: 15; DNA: TGTGCCAGTAACTCCCCCGGCAGGGCGAACACTGAAGCTTTCTTT; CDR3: CASNSPGRANTEAFF
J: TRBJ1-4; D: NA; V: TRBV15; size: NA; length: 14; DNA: TGTGCCACCAGCTTAGAGACATCGAATGAAAAACTGTTTTTT; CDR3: CATSLETSNEKLFF
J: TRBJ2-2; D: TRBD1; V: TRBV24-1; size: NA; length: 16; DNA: TGTGCCACCAGTGACCCGACAGGGGGCTCCGCCGGGGAGCTGTTTTTT; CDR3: CATSDPTGGSAGELFF
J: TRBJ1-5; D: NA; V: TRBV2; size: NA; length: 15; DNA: TGTGCCAGCAGTGCCCAGGGTGCGGGCAATCAGCCCCAGCATTTT; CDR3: CASSAQGAGNQPQHF
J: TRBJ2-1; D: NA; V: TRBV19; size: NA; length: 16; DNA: TGTGCCAGTAGTATAGTAAGGGGGACAATTTACAATGAGCAGTTCTTC; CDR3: CASSIVRGTIYNEQFF
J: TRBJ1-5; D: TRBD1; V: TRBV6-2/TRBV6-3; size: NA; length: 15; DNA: TGTGCCAGCAGTTACCAGGGACAGGGGAATCAGCCCCAGCATTTT; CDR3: CASSYQGQGNQPQHF
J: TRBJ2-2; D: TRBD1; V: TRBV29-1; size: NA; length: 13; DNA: TGCAGCGTAGGGACAGGGAACACCGGGGAGCTGTTTTTT; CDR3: CSVGTGNTGELFF
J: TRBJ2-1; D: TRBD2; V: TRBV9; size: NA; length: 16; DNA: TGTGCCAGCAGCGCCCATGGGTCTAGCGGGTTGAATGAGCAGTTCTTC; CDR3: CASSAHGSSGLNEQFF
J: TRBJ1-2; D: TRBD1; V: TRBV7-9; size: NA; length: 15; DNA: TGTGCCAGCAGCTTAGATTGGGGGACAGGTCGTGGCTACACCTTC; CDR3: CASSLDWGTGRGYTF
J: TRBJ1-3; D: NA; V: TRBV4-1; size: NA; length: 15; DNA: TGCGCCAGCAGCCAATACGAGGGCGCGGGAAACACCATATATTTT; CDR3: CASSQYEGAGNTIYF
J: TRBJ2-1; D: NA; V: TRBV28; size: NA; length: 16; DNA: TGTGCCAGCAGTTTCGGGAGTTTTAGCTTCCCATATGAGCAGTTCTTC; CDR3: CASSFGSFSFPYEQFF
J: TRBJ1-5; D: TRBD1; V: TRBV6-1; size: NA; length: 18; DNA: TGTGCCAGCAGTGAAGGGCATCGGACAGGGGGCTTCAATCAGCCCCAGCATTTT; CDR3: CASSEGHRTGGFNQPQHF
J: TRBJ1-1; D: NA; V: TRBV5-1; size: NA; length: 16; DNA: TGCGCCAGCAGCCCGATTCGCGGGCGGCTGAACACTGAAGCTTTCTTT; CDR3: CASSPIRGRLNTEAFF
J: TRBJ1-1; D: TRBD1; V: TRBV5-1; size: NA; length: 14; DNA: TGCGCCAGCAGCGGGGGACAGGGGAACACTGAAGCTTTCTTT; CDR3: CASSGGQGNTEAFF
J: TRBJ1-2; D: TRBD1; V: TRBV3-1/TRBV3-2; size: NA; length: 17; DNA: TGTGCCAGCAGCCAAGGGGTAGGGGGCTCCGTTAACTATGGCTACACCTTC; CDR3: CASSQGVGGSVNYGYTF
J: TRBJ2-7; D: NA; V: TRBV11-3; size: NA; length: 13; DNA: TGTGCCAGCAGCTTCGTGATGAGTAGTGAGCAGTACTTC; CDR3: CASSFVMSSEQYF
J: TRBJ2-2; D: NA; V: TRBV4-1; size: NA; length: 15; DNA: TGCGCCAGCAGCCAAGATCGGGGGTTGGCCGGGGAGCTGTTTTTT; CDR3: CASSQDRGLAGELFF
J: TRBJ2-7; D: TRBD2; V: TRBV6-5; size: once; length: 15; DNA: TGTGCCAGCAGTTACTCGGCGGGAGGGTCCTACGAGCAGTACTTC; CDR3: CASSYSAGGSYEQYF
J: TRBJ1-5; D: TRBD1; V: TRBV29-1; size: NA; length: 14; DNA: TGCAGCGCATCGAGCAGGGGGCCAGATCAGCCCCAGCATTTT; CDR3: CSASSRGPDQPQHF
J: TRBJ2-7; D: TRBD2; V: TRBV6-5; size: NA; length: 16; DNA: TGTGCCAGCAGTTACTCCCGGCCCCCGGGGGGCTACGAGCAGTACTTC; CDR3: CASSYSRPPGGYEQYF
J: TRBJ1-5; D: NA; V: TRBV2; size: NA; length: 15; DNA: TGTGCCAGCAGTGAAGAGGGTTTCGGGGGACAGCCCCAGCATTTT; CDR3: CASSEEGFGGQPQHF
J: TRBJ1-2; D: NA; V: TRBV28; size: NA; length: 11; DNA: TGTGCCACCGGACAGCCCTATGGCTACACCTTC; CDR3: CATGQPYGYTF